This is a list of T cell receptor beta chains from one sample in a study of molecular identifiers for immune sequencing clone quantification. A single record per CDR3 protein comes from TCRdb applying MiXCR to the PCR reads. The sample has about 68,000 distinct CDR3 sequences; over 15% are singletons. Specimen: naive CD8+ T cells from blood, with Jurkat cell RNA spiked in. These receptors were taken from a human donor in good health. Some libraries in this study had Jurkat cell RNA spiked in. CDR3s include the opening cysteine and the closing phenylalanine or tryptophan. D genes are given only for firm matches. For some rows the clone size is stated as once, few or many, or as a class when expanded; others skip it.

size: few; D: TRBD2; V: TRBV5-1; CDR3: CASRGLAGGRDEQFF
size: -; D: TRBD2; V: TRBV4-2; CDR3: CASSQALAGLGIHEQFF
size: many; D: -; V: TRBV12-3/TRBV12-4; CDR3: CASSSTGTPAEAFF
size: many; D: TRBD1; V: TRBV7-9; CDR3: CASSVRQGSLTEAFF
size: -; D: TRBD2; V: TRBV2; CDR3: CASSGAGYNEQFF
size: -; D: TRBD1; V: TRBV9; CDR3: CASSIGTGDYEQYF
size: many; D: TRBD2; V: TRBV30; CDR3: CAWSGLAGEEQYF
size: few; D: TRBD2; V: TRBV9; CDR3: CASSVVPAGGPYEQYF
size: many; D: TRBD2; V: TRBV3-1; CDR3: CASSQDLAGEVGTQYF
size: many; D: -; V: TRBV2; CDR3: CASRQASLGGQPQHF
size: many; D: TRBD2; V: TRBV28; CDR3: CASSFGGVAEQYF
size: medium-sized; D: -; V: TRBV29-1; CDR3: CSAWDGTDTQYF
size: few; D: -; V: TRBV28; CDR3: CASNTKPQGWPSTDTQYF
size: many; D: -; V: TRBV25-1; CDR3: CASSESKFF
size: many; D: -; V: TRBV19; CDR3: CASSFSDLNTDTQYF
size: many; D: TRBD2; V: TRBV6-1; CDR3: CASSARTSGRDTQYF
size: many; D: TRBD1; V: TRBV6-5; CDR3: CASSSTGDTEVFF
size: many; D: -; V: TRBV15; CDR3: CATGLFRGEKLFF
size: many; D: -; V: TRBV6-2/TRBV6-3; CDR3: CASSLAYSWEQYF
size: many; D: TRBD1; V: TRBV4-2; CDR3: CASSQGQTTGMNTEAFF
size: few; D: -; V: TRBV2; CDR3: CASRSQGLYEQYF
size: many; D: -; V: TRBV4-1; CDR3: CASSQRDRSFYNEQFF
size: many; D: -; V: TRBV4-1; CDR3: CASSQDRGAGQPQHF
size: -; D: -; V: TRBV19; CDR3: CASSLSPSSYNEQFF
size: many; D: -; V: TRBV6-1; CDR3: CASSALAEYNEQFF
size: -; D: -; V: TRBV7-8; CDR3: CTSSSEGPLGETQYF
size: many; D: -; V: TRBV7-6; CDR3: CASSLGTTNTEAFF
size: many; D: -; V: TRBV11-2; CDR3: CASRTYILAADTQYF
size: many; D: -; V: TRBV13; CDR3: CASSLPLQPRTQYF
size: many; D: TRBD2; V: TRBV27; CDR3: CASRVAGGQTGELFF
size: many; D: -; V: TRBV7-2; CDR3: CASSTLTYEQYF
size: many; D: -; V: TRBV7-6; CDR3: CASSETRGNTQYF
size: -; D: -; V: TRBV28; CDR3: CASRGTTNTGELFF
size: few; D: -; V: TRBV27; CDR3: CASSRGVNEQFF
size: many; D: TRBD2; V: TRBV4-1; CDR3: CASSFRTSLTGELFF
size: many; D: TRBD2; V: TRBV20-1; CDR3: CSAPPPTSGVANEQFF
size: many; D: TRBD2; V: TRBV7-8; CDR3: CASNAPGLAGEGTQYF
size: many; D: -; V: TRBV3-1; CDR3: CASSQEVTAKLTGELFF
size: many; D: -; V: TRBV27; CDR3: CASSLLTANTEAFF
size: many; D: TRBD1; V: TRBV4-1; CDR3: CASSQDGSGQGAQHF
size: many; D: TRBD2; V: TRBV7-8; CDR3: CASSLVRLATPSTDTQYF
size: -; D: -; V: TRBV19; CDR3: CASSGQTSRDTQYF
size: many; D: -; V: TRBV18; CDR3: CASPVSEAFF
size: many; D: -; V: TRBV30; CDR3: CAWSYATQYF
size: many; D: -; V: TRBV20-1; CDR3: CSAIDWASAHTYEQYF
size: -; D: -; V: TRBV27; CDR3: CASRLADTQYF
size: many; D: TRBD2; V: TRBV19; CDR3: CASSISSGRGDSYNEQFF
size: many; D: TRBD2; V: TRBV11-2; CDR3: CASSFWTSPKGSYNEQFF
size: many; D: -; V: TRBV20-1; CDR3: CSARTLIASSTDTQYF